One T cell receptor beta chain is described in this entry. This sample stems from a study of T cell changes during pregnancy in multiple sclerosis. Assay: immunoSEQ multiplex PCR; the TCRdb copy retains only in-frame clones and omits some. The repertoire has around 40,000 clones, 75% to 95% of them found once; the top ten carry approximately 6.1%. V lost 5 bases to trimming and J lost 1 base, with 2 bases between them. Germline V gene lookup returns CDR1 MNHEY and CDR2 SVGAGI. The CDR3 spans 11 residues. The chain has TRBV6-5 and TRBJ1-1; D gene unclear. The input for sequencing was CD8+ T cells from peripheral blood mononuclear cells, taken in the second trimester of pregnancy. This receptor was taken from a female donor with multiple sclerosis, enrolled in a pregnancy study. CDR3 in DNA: TGTGCCAGCAGTCGGAACACTGAAGCTTTCTTT. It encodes CASSRNTEAFF.